This T cell receptor (beta chain) was sequenced for a study of blood T cell repertoires in COVID-19. About the research overall: Donors in the United States, Italy and Spain gave samples during acute or convalescent COVID-19. PBMCs, B-cell-depleted T cells, or T cells were the source of the cDNA or gDNA that made up the material.

In the source study's methods: Scientists estimated how many nucleated cells there were by amplifying reference gene primers. Method: immunoSEQ multiplex PCR; TCRdb's copy keeps in-frame clones and lacks some. V, J and clone size are taken as reported in that table, and D and trimming were inferred from the DNA itself. Of around 70,000 clones in the sample, around four fifths were seen once. V lost 6 bases and J lost 0, with 11 bases in between. Germline CDR1 LNHDA, CDR2 SQIVND (reference sequence). The CDR3 runs to 14 residues. The chain employs TRBV19 and TRBJ1-1; D unclear. This TCR came from a woman aged 45-65 years with acute or convalescent COVID-19. The specimen sequenced was peripheral blood. The CDR3 loop reads CASSPMGMNTEAFF. The CDR3 bases are TGTGCCAGTAGCCCAATGGGCATGAACACTGAAGCTTTCTTT.